Detailed here is one TCR beta chain. The antigen it binds to is not known. Base qualities were left out, and no much larger clone turns up one base away. Per the germline V gene, KGHSH is the CDR1 and LQKENI is the CDR2. Cut back by 2 bases and 9 bases, the V and J ends lie 12 bases apart. The CDR3 runs 13 amino acids, cysteine and phenylalanine included. CDR3 DNA is the only sequence kept; it has 39 bases, read in frame from the first base. The entire amount of isolated RNA was reverse transcribed using the High Capacity cDNA Reverse Transcription Kit, so the sequenced TCRB transcripts were expressed ones. Deep immunoSEQ sequencing was applied to naive, central memory and regulatory T cell samples, giving an average of around 3.8 million total reads per sample. Sorted cells were lysed in RLT buffer and RNA was extracted with DNase-treated RNeasy Micro or Mini kits, depending on cell number. Each cell subset was processed separately to prevent cross-contamination, with patient and healthy donor samples processed together. The immunoSEQ multiplex PCR was used to amplify TCRB sequences from cDNA, yielding 87-bp fragments that span the CDR3 region. Amplicons were sequenced on the Illumina HiSeq platform. The authors' analysis ran thus. PCR bias was corrected computationally using synthetic template baselines, and reads within Hamming distance 2 were collapsed, with unmergeable singletons discarded. Reads were aligned to IMGT to assign V, D and J genes, CDR3 length, and insertions or deletions at six rearrangement sites. Within each subset, clonotype counts were normalized to sorted cell number, after which true diversity and Gini coefficients were computed with the tcR R package. The overlap coefficient, calculated on TCRB nucleotide sequences, was used to measure repertoire sharing. Out-of-frame TCRB sequences from naive cells were analyzed to stand in for the pre-selection repertoire. TCRdb mirrors the immuneACCESS table, restricted to in-frame sequences. Some clones are absent from its copies; in checked studies, under half trace to an unresolved V gene, and the reason for the others is unknown. D and trimming were read from the DNA, whereas the V and J calls and clone size are those reported in that table. This sample has 500,000 to 700,000 clones in its table, and roughly a sixth of those were observed once. Under 0.095% of the sample rests with the top ten.

A single peripheral blood draw of 90 to 150 mL on average was collected from each donor into heparinised tubes. Naive, central memory, regulatory and stem cell-like memory CD4+ T cells were sorted on a BD FACSAria II using a panel including CD45RO, CCR7, CD25, CD127, CD95 and CD27. Purity was above 95% for every sorted population. PBMCs were isolated immediately by Lymphoprep density gradient centrifugation and stained directly without culture. So that batch effects would be minimized, each experiment stained and sorted samples in pairs, pairing one healthy donor with one patient. This sample is part of a study of beta chain features in type 1 diabetes (dated by TCRdb to between 2017 and 2018). Concerning the study at large: Patients and healthy donors did not differ in mean age, gender distribution, total cell number or subset yield. Across all samples, almost 110 million sorted cells were examined, and cell number per subset correlated strongly with RNA yield. In the study, recently diagnosed type 1 diabetes patients and matched healthy donors were compared on the TCRB repertoires of their sorted circulating CD4+ T cell subsets. Regulatory and stem cell-like memory subsets were obtained from only 8 patients and about eight healthy donors, while naive and central memory subsets were obtained from all 28 donors.

Findings and caveats that apply to the study as a whole: Naive, central memory and regulatory TCRB repertoires appeared more similar among patients than among healthy donors. Because cDNA was sequenced instead of genomic DNA, highly expressing activated cells could be over-represented, though the groups showed no difference in activation or CD3 levels. Because the HLA sub-analyses included only small numbers of individuals, any influence of HLA type on TCRB rearrangement was left unresolved. Shorter templates might be favored by PCR, yet because patient and control samples were amplified and corrected together, any such skew would affect both groups equally. At VDJ recombination sites, type 1 diabetes patients had fewer insertions and more deleted nucleotides, which implies abnormalities in thymic rearrangement. In all four CD4+ subsets, TCRB CDR3 length was moderately but significantly shorter in type 1 diabetes patients.

The V and J segments used are TRBV18 and TRBJ2-3, with TRBD1 tentatively as D gene (5 bases match). The TCR sequence derives from a man younger than 30 in good health. The material sequenced was naive CD4+ T cells from blood. Taken with the paper, the label for cell subset or site translates to: true naive CD4+ T cells. The CDR3 region has the sequence CASSPKAGMTQYF. The bases are TGTGCCAGCTCACCAAAGGCAGGGATGACGCAGTATTTT.